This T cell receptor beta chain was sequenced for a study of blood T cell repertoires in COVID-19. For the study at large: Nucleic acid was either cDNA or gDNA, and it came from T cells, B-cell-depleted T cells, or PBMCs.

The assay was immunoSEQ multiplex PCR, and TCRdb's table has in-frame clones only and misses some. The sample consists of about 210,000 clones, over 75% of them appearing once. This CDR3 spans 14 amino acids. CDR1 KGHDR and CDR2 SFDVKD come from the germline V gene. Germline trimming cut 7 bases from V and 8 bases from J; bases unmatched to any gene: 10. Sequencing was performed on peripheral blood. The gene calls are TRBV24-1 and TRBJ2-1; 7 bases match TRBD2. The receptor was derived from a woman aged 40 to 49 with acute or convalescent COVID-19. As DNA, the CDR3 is TGTGCCACCAGCCACTCGGGGAGGGATGATGAGCAGTTCTTC. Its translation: CATSHSGRDDEQFF.